The following is a T cell receptor beta chain sequence with its context. Antigen: not known. In the PCR, 60 Vbeta and 13 Jbeta primers were used. Using immunoSEQ multiplex PCR, the repertoire was profiled, and TCRdb retains in-frame clones only, with some absent. The top ten clones hold about 0.77% of a sample with some 150,000 clones, 70% to 90% of them seen once. V lost 0 bases, J lost 2 bases, and 17 bases stayed unmatched. Germline-derived CDR1 and CDR2 are MGHRA and YSYEKL. The CDR3 has 21 amino acids. The record originates from a study of cytomegalovirus exposure and HLA in healthy donors. The overall study: Prior work identified roughly 120 million unique TCR beta sequences in some 180 million T cells.

Study-level results: In a later analysis, a missense DCLRE1C variant was linked to TCR beta V- and J-gene trimming. Most TCR beta V segments were productive about 90% or about 30% of the time in an earlier analysis.

The rearrangement joins TRBV4-1 to TRBJ2-7; TRBD1 matches 12 bases. The TCR sequence derives from a woman aged 18-30 years in good health and CMV-seronegative. Sequenced sample: PBMCs. The CDR3 DNA follows: TGCGCCAGCAGCCAAGAAGATGTTGGGACAGGGGGCTTAGGGTTTGCCTACGAGCAGTACTTC. Amino acids: CASSQEDVGTGGLGFAYEQYF.